Sequencing of this TCR beta chain was carried out in a study of T cell repertoires in cytomegalovirus infection. TCRdb re-derived calls from the reads in MiXCR, one entry per CDR3 protein. The table lists 570,000 or so distinct CDR3 sequences, about 39% of them singletons. The table lists this clonotype with a few counts. Its antigen is as yet unknown. V gave up 2 bases and J gave up 7 bases, with 20 bases separating them. CDR3 length equals 17 residues. The germline gives CDR1 SGHTA, CDR2 FQGNSA. V is TRBV7-2 and J is TRBJ1-4; the D is unclear. The source of this sequence is a human donor in good health (CMV status not recorded). Some clones in this sample may be carry-over from other donors' samples. The sample consisted of cultured PBMCs, taken from culture after CMV antigen stimulation. The chain's CDR3 is CASSLRPAQLWGEKLFF. The CDR3 DNA reads as TGTGCCAGCAGCTTAAGGCCCGCCCAACTCTGGGGTGAAAAACTGTTTTTT.